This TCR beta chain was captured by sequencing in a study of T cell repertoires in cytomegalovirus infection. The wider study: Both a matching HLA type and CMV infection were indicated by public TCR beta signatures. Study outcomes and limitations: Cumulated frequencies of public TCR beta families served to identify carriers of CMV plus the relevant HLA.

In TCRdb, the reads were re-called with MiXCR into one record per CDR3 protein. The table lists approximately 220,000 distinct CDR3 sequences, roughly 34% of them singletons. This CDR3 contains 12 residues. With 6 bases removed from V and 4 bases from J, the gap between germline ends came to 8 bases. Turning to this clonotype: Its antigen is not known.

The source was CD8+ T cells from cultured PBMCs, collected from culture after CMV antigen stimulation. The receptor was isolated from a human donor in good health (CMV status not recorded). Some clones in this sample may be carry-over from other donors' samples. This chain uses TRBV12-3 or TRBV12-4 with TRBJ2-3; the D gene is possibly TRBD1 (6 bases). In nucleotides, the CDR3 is TGTGCCAGCAGGTCAGGGGCAGATACGCAGTATTTT. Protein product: CASRSGADTQYF.